Listed below are T cell receptor beta chains from one sample, sequenced in a study of cytomegalovirus exposure and HLA in healthy donors. TCRdb's copy holds only in-frame clones and misses some; the assay was immunoSEQ multiplex PCR. Of 230,000 or so clones listed, about 93% are singletons. The source material was PBMCs. All receptors derive from a girl aged 2 to 10 in good health and CMV-seronegative. The CDR3 runs from the conserved cysteine through the conserved F or W.

>14|TRBV7-9
CASGQRDRAYEQYF
>16|TRBV4-2
CASSQDTPSSYNEQFF
>15|TRBV6-5
CASSYLAGGYNEQFF
>18|TRBV18
CASSPQGQGTLRGTEAFF
>15|TRBV4-1
CASSQDQLGLYEQYF
>14|TRBV19
CATKPASGYNEQFF
>15|TRBV5-1
CASSLVGDRANEQFF
>13|TRBV9
CASSVARGDTIYF
>14|TRBV7-3
CASSFDSHQETQYF
>15|TRBV5-4
CASSLAGQGSYEQYF
>15|TRBV7-6
CASSLDSGNSYEQYF
>13|TRBV4-1
CASSQLLANEQFF
>12|TRBV6-5
CASATGTFGYTF
>14|TRBV2
CASSEAAPLGELFF
>13|TRBV7-3
CASSLSSGNEQFF
>14|TRBV28
CASSSTGFQETQYF
>14|TRBV13
CASSSGQIFYEQYF
>17|TRBV7-9
CASSPLSAGDYNSPLHF
>20|TRBV10-3
CAITENPSTSGPSSYNEQFF
>16|TRBV5-6
CASSLAYGDGGQPQHF
>14|TRBV12-1
CASSYGESEDTQYF
>14|TRBV10-3
CAISQTSGTDTQYF
>14|TRBV28
CASRAGSSGNTIYF
>14|TRBV4-1
CASSHLRGISPLHF
>16|TRBV4-2
CASSQDPRLQNNEQFF
>13|TRBV5-1
CASRTSGSETQYF
>16|TRBV18
CASSPPSTVPNYGYTF
>14|TRBV6-1
CASSLQGSYNEQFF
>15|TRBV7-2
CASSLVQRSTDTQYF
>15|TRBV7-8
CASSRPGTGIYEQYF
>13|TRBV19
CASSMVIGYEQYF
>17|TRBV10-1
CASREQTSGETYNEQFF
>14|TRBV2
CASSGGGGNQPQHF
>14|TRBV5-6
CASSLGKGDQPQHF
>14|TRBV10-3
CAITQGGGNTEAFF
>15|TRBV5-5
CASSLAGGPGNTIYF
>14|TRBV7-9
CASRSGDRGYEQYF
>12|TRBV19
CASSSELHEQFF
>15|TRBV19
CASSWGTGGVETQYF
>18|TRBV19
CASSIDPPGPPSPQGLFF
>16|TRBV5-1
CASSFGAGVLDYGYTF
>15|TRBV10-3
CAISDRGLAQETQYF
>18|TRBV18
CASSSPGQTLSGANVLTF
>13|TRBV7-9
CSSSLAGGTEAFF
>13|TRBV19
CASSTHRANEQFF
>14|TRBV5-6
CASSLGLDTDTQYF
>17|TRBV7-6
CASSLLGGQVMNTEAFF
>15|TRBV7-9
CASSLENEANQPQHF
>13|TRBV18
CASSGGRRFEAFF
>13|TRBV5-4
CASSIQGAGELFF
>19|TRBV21-1
CASSKDGASGRSNTGELFF
>16|TRBV9
CASSPTGEVRKETQYF
>14|TRBV9
CASSKGTRQETQYF